The 5 T cell receptor beta chains in this list originate from one sample, sequenced in a study of neurological immune-mediated disorders. TCRdb redid the calling of the 5' RACE reads with MiXCR, one entry per CDR3 protein. The repertoire includes 80,000 or so distinct CDR3 sequences, roughly 9.9% of them detected once, and approximately 1.5% sits in the top ten. The sample was PBMCs. These TCRs come from a man aged 50 to 60 in good health.

This clonotype was counted at least ten times. This chain joins TRBV6-1 and TRBJ2-7; 7 bases align to TRBD2. The CDR3 loop spans 14 amino acids. CDR1 is MNHNS and CDR2 is SASEGT in the germline V gene. With V trimmed by 6 bases and J by 3 bases, 8 bases remained unmatched. The DNA of the CDR3 is TGTGCCAGCAGGACGAGATGGGAGGGCTACGAGCAGTACTTC. It encodes CASRTRWEGYEQYF.

In its sample, this clonotype was seen many times. The chain has TRBV11-2 and TRBJ1-1; D may be TRBD1 (5 bases). With 5 bases removed from V and 3 bases from J, the gap between germline ends came to 10 bases. This CDR3 spans 13 amino acids. From germline, CDR1 is SGHAT and CDR2 FQNNGV. DNA of the CDR3: TGTGCCAGCAGCGGACGGGGGGACACTGAAGCTTTCTTT. Translation: CASSGRGDTEAFF.

This clonotype came up a few times. The chain joins TRBV7-2 to TRBJ2-5; the match to TRBD2 covers 12 bases. Germline V CDR1 and CDR2: SGHTA, FQGNSA. After removal of 1 base from V and 0 bases from J, the junction contained 6 bases not matched to a gene. The CDR3 covers 18 residues. The CDR3 is CASSLGVTSGGYQETQYF. The DNA for the CDR3 is TGTGCCAGCAGCTTAGGTGTGACTAGCGGGGGATACCAAGAGACCCAGTACTTC.

This clonotype was seen at least ten times. The J gene is TRBJ2-3, the V gene TRBV7-3; D not resolved. V gave up 1 base and J gave up 2 bases, with 7 bases separating them. The germline CDR1 and CDR2 sequences are SGHTA and FQGTGA. This CDR3 spans 14 amino acids. This chain's CDR3 is CASSLSGPTDTQYF. As DNA, the CDR3 is TGTGCCAGCAGCTTAAGCGGACCCACAGATACGCAGTATTTT. Full variable domain (rest looked up from reference TRBV7-3 and TRBJ2-3): GAGVSQTPSNKVTEKGKYVELRCDPISGHTALYWYRQSLGQGPEFLIYFQGTGAADDSGLPNDRFFAVRPEGSVSTLKIQRTERGDSAVYLCASSLSGPTDTQYFGPGTRLTVL.

The sample holds many counts of this clonotype. This chain joins TRBV5-6 and TRBJ2-1; TRBD2 matches at 13 bases. The CDR3 is 16 amino acids. V shed 6 bases and J 9 bases; nucleotides not matched to a gene: 12. Germline V gene sequence: CDR1 SGHDT, CDR2 YYEEEE. The CDR3 sequence is CASTRGGTSGISEQFF. The CDR3 DNA is TGTGCCAGCACCCGTGGGGGGACTAGCGGGATTAGTGAGCAGTTCTTC.